The text below deals with one T cell receptor beta chain. The data were produced by immunoSEQ multiplex PCR, yet TCRdb's version contains in-frame clones alone and is incomplete. The sample contains about 250,000 clones, 85% of which appear only once. The data are from a study of blood T cell repertoires in COVID-19. The CDR3 contains 16 residues. Trimming took off 3 bases at V and 3 bases at J, with 15 bases between the two ends. Germline-derived CDR1 and CDR2 are SGHRS and YFSETQ. Clinical history as reported by participants underpinned cohort assignment. This receptor was taken from a woman aged 45-60 years with acute COVID-19. Sequencing input: PBMCs or T cells enriched from blood (not recorded which). The chain recombines TRBV5-1 with TRBJ2-2, with D possibly being TRBD1 (6 bases). CDR3 sequence (DNA): TGCGCCAGCAGCTCGGTTGGTGGGGGCGACACCGGGGAGCTGTTTTTT. The encoded protein is CASSSVGGGDTGELFF.